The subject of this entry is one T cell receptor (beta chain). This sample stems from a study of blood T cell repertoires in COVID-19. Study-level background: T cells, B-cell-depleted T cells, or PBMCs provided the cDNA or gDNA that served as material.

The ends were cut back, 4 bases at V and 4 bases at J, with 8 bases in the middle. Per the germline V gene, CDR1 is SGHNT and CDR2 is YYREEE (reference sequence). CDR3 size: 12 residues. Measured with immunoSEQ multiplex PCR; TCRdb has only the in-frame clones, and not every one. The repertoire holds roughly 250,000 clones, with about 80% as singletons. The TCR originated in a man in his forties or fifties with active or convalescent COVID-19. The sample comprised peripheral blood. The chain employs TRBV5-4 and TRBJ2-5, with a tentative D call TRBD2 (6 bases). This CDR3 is CASSPGGETQYF. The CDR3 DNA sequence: TGTGCCAGCAGCCCCGGGGGAGAGACCCAGTACTTC. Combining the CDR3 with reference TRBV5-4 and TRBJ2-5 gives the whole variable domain ETGVTQSPTHLIKTRGQQVTLRCSSQSGHNTVSWYQQALGQGPQFIFQYYREEENGRGNFPPRFSGLQFPNYSSELNVNALELDDSALYLCASSPGGETQYFGPGTRLLVL.